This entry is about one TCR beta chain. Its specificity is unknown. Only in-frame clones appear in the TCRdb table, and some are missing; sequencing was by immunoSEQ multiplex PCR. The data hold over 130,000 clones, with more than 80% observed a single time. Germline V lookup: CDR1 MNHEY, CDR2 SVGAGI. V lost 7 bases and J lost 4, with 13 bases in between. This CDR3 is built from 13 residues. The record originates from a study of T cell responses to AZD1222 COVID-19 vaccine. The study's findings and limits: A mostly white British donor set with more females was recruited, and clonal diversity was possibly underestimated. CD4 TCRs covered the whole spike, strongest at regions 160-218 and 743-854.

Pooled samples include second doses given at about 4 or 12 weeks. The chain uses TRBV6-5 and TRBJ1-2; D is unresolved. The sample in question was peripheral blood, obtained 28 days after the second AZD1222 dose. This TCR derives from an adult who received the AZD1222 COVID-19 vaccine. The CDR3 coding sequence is TGTGCCAGCATAGGCAGCCTATTCTATGGCTACACCTTC. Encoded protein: CASIGSLFYGYTF.